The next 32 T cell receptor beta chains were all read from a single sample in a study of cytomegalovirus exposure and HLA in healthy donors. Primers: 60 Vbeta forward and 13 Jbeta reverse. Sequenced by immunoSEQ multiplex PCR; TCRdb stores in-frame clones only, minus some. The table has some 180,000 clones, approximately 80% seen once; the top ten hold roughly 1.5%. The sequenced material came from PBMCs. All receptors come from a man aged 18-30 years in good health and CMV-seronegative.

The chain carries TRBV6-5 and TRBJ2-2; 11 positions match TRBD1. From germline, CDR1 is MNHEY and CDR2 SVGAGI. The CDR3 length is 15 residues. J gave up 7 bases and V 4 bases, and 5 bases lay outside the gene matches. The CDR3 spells CASSWGTGGVGELFF. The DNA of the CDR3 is TGTGCCAGCAGTTGGGGGACAGGGGGGGTCGGGGAGCTGTTTTTT.

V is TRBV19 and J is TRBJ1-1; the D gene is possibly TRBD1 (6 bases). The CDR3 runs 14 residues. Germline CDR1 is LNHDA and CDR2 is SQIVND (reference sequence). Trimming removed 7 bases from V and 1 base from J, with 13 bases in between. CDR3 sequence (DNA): TGTGCCAGTACCCTTGACAGGAGGAACACTGAAGCTTTCTTT. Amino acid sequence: CASTLDRRNTEAFF.

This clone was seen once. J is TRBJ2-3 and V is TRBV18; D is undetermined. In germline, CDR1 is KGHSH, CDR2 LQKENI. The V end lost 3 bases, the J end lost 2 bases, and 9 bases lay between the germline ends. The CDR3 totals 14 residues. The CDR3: CASSPAELTDTQYF. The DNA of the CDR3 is TGTGCCAGCTCACCGGCGGAGCTCACAGATACGCAGTATTTT.

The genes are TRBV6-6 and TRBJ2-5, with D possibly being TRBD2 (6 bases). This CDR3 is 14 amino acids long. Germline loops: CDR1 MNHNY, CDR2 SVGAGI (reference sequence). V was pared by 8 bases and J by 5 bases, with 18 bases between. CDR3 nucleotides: TGTGCCAGCCCCCCCCCAGGGAGCGGGGAGACCCAGTACTTC. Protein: CASPPPGSGETQYF.

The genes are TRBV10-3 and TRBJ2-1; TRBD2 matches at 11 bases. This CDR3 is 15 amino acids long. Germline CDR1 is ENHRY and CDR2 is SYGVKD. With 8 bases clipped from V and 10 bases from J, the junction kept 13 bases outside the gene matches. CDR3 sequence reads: CAIGGLAGGIGEQFF. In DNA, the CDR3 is TGTGCCATCGGGGGGCTAGCGGGGGGTATCGGGGAGCAGTTCTTC.

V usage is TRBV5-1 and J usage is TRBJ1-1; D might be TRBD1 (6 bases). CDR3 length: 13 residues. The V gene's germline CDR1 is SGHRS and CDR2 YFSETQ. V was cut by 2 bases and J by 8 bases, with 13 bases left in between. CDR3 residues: CASSFLTDREAFF. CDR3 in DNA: TGCGCCAGCAGCTTTCTGACAGACAGGGAAGCTTTCTTT.

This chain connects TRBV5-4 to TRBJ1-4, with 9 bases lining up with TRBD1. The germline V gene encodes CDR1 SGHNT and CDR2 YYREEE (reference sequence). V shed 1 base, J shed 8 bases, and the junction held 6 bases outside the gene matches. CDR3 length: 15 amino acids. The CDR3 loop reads CASSLLGTGREKLFF. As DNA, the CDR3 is TGTGCCAGCAGCTTGCTTGGGACAGGGCGGGAAAAACTGTTTTTT.

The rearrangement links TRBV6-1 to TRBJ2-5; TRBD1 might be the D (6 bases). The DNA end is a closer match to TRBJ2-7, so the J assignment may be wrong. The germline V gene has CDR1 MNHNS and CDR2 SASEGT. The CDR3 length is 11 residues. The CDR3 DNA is TGTGCCAGCAGTACAGGGTACGAGCAGTACTTC. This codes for CASSTGYEQYF.

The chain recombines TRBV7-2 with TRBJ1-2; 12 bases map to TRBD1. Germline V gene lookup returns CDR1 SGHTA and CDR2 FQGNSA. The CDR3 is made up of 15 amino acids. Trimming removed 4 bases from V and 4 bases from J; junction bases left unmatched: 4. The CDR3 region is CASSSGTGGGYGYTF. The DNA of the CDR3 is TGTGCCAGCAGCTCCGGGACAGGGGGCGGCTATGGCTACACCTTC.

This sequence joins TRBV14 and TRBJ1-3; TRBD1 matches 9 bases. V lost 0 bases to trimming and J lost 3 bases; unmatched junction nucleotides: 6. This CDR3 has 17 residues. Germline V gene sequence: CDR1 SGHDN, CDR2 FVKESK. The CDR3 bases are TGTGCCAGCAGCCAAGACCGGACAGGGGAAGGTGGAAACACCATATATTTT. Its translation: CASSQDRTGEGGNTIYF.

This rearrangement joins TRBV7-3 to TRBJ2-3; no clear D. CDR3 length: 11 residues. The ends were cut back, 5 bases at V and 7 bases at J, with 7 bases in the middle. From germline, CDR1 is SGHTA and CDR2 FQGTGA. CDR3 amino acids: CASSTSHTQYF. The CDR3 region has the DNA TGTGCCAGCAGCACTTCCCATACGCAGTATTTT. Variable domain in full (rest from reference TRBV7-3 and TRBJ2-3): GAGVSQTPSNKVTEKGKYVELRCDPISGHTALYWYRQSLGQGPEFLIYFQGTGAADDSGLPNDRFFAVRPEGSVSTLKIQRTERGDSAVYLCASSTSHTQYFGPGTRLTVL.

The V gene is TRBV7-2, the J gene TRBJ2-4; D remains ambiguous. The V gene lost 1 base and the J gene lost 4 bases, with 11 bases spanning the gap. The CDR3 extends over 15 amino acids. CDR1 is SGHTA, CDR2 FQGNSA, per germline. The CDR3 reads CASSLGLAAKNIQYF. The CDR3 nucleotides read TGTGCCAGCAGCTTAGGACTGGCGGCTAAAAACATTCAGTACTTC.

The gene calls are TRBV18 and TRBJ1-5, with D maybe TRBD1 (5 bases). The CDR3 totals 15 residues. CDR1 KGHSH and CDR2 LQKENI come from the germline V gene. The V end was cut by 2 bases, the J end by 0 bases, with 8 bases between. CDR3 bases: TGTGCCAGCTCACCATCAGGGAATAGCAATCAGCCCCAGCATTTT. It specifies CASSPSGNSNQPQHF.

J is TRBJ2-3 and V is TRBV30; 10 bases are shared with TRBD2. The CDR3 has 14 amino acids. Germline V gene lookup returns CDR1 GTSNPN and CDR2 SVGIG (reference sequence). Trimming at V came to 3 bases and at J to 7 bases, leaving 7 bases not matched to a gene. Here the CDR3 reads CAWRIAGGPYTQYF. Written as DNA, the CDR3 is TGTGCCTGGAGAATAGCGGGGGGCCCTTATACGCAGTATTTT.

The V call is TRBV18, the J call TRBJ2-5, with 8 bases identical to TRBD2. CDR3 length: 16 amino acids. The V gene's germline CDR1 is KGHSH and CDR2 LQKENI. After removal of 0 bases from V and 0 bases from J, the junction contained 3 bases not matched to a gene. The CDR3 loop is CASSPPRGAYQETQYF. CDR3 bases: TGTGCCAGCTCACCACCGCGGGGGGCGTACCAAGAGACCCAGTACTTC.

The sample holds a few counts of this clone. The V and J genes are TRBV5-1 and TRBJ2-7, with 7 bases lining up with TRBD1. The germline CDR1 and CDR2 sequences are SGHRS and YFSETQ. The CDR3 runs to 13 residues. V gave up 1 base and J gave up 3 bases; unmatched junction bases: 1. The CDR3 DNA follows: TGCGCCAGCAGCTTGCAGGGGGACTACGAGCAGTACTTC. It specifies CASSLQGDYEQYF.

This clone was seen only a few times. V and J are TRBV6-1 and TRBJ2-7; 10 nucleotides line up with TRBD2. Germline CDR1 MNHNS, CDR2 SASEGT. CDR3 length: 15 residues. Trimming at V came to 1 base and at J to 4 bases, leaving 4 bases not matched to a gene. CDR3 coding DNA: TGTGCCAGCAGTGAAGAGGCTAGCGGGAGTTACGAGCAGTACTTC. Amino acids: CASSEEASGSYEQYF.

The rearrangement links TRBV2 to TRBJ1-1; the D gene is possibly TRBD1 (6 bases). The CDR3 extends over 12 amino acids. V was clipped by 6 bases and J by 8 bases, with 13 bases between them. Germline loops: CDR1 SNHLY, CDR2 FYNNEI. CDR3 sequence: CASSPRGSEAFF. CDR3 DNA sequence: TGTGCCAGCAGCCCCAGGGGATCCGAAGCTTTCTTT. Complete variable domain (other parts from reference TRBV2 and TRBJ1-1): EPEVTQTPSHQVTQMGQEVILRCVPISNHLYFYWYRQILGQKVEFLVSFYNNEISEKSEIFDDQFSVERPDGSNFTLKIRSTKLEDSAMYFCASSPRGSEAFFGQGTRLTVV.

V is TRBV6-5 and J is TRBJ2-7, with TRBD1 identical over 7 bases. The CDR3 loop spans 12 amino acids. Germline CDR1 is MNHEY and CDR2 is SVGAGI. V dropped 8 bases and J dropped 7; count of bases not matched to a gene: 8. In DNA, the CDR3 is TGTGCCAGCTGTACAGGGGCCGGGGAGCAGTACTTC. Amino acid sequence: CASCTGAGEQYF.

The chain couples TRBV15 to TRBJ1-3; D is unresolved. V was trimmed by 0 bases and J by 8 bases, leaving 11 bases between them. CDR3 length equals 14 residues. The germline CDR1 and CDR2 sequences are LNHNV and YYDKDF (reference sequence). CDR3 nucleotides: TGTGCCACCAGCAGAGATAAAAGTGGGCACACCATATATTTT. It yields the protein CATSRDKSGHTIYF.

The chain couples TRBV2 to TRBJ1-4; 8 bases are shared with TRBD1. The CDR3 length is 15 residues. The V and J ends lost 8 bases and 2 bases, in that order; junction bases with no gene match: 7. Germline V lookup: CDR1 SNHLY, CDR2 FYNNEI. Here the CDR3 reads CASQGAGGTNEKLFF. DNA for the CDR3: TGTGCCAGCCAGGGGGCGGGCGGGACTAATGAAAAACTGTTTTTT.

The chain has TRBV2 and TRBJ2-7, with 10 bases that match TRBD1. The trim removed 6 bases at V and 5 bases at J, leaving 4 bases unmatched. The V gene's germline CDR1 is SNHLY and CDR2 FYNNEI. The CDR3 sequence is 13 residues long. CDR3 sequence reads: CASRAGQGDEQYF. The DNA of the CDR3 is TGTGCCAGCAGAGCCGGACAGGGGGACGAGCAGTACTTC.

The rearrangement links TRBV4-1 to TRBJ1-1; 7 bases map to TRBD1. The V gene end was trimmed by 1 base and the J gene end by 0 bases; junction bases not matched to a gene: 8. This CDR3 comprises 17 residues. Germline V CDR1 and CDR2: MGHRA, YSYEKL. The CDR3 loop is CASSQVSLDRLNTEAFF. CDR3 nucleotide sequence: TGCGCCAGCAGCCAAGTCAGTCTGGACAGGTTGAACACTGAAGCTTTCTTT.

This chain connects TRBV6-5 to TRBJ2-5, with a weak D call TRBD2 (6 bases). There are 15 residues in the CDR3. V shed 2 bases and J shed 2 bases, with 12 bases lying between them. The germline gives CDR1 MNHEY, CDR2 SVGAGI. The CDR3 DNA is TGTGCCAGCAGTTACCCGTTTGGGGGGCAAGAGACCCAGTACTTC. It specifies CASSYPFGGQETQYF.

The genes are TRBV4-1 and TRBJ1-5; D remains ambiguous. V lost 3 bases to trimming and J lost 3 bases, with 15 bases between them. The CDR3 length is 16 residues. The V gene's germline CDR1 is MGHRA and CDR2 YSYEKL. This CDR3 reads CASSHPAAATNQPQHF. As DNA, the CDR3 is TGCGCCAGCAGCCATCCGGCAGCGGCTACCAATCAGCCCCAGCATTTT.

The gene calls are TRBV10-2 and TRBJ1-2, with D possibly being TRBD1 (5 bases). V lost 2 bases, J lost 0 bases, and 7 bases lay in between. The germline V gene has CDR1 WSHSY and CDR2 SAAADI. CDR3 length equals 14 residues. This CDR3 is CASSETGANYGYTF. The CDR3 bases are TGCGCCAGCAGTGAGACGGGGGCTAACTATGGCTACACCTTC.

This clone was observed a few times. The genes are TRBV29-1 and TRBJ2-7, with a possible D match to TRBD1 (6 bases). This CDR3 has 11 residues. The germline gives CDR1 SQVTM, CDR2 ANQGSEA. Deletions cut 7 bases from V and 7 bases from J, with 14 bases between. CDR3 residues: CSATITGEQYF. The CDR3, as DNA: TGCAGCGCGACGATTACAGGGGAGCAGTACTTC.

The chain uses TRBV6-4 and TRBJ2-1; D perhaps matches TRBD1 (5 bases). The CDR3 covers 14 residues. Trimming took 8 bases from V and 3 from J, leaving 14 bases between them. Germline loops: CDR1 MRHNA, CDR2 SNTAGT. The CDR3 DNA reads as TGTGCCAGCTCCCTAGGGGCGAGCTACAATGAGCAGTTCTTC. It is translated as CASSLGASYNEQFF.

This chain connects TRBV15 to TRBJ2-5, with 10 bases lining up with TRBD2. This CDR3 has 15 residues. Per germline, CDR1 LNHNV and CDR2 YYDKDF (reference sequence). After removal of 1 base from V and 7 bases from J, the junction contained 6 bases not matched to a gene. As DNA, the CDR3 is TGTGCCACCAGCAGAGTTTTAGCGGGGGGTCCGACCCAGTACTTC. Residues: CATSRVLAGGPTQYF. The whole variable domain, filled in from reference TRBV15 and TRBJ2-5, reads DAMVIQNPRYQVTQFGKPVTLSCSQTLNHNVMYWYQQKSSQAPKLLFHYYDKDFNNEADTPDNFQSRRPNTSFCFLDIRSPGLGDTAMYLCATSRVLAGGPTQYFGPGTRLLVL.

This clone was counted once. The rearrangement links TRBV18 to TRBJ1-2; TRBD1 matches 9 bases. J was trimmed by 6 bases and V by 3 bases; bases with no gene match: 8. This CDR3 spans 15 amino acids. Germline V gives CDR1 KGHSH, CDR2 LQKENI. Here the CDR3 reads CASSPLIQGAHGYTF. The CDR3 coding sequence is TGTGCCAGCTCACCCTTAATACAGGGGGCCCATGGCTACACCTTC.

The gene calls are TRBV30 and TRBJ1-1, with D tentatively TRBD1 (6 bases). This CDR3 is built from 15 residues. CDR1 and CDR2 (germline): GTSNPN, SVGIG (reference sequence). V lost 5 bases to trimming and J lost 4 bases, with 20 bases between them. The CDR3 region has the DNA TGTGCCTGGCTGCCACTTCTACAGGGACGCACTGAAGCTTTCTTT. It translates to CAWLPLLQGRTEAFF.

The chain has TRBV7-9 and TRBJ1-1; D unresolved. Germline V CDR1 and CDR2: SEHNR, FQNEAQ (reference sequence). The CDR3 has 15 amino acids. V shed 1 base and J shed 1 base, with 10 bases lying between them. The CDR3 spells CASSLVQIGNTEAFF. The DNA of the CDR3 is TGTGCCAGCAGCTTAGTACAGATCGGGAACACTGAAGCTTTCTTT.